Below, 23 T cell receptor beta chains from the same sample are listed, as sequenced in a study of T cell responses to AZD1222 COVID-19 vaccine. Profiling relied on immunoSEQ multiplex PCR, and the TCRdb table lists in-frame clones only, not all of them. The table has under 150,000 clones, about nine tenths seen once. This specimen consisted of peripheral blood, obtained 28 days after the second AZD1222 dose. These receptors were collected from an adult who received the AZD1222 COVID-19 vaccine.

This chain joins TRBV7-9 and TRBJ2-1; 9 bases map to TRBD2. V lost 2 bases and J lost 3; bases outside the gene matches: 8. This CDR3 spans 17 amino acids. The germline CDR1 and CDR2 sequences are SEHNR and FQNEAQ (reference sequence). This chain's CDR3 is CASSLLAGGLGYNEQFF. CDR3 bases: TGTGCCAGCAGCTTACTCGCGGGGGGGCTGGGCTACAATGAGCAGTTCTTC.

The gene calls are TRBV29-1 and TRBJ2-7, with TRBD2 matching over 8 bases. Germline loops: CDR1 SQVTM, CDR2 ANQGSEA. The CDR3 extends over 12 amino acids. The V gene end was trimmed by 6 bases and the J gene end by 4 bases; junction bases not matched to a gene: 5. The CDR3 nucleotides read TGCAGCGTAGCGGGAGTGGGATACGAGCAGTACTTC. It translates to CSVAGVGYEQYF.

This sequence joins TRBV3-1 (or the pseudogene TRBV3-2) and TRBJ1-1, with D uncertain. Per germline, CDR1 LGHDT and CDR2 YNNKEL (reference sequence). This CDR3 region has 15 residues. With 1 base removed from V and 3 bases from J, the gap between germline ends came to 12 bases. The CDR3 bases are TGTGCCAGCAGCCAAGGAGCCAGAGCCTACACTGAAGCTTTCTTT. As protein: CASSQGARAYTEAFF.

The genes are TRBV5-1 and TRBJ2-2; D may match TRBD1 or TRBD2 (6 bases each). Germline V gene sequence: CDR1 SGHRS, CDR2 YFSETQ. V shed 5 bases and J shed 1 base, with 15 bases lying between them. The CDR3 covers 16 residues. The chain's CDR3 is CASSPTGAGNTGELFF. CDR3 nucleotide sequence: TGCGCCAGCAGTCCGACGGGGGCGGGGAACACCGGGGAGCTGTTTTTT. Supplemented by reference TRBV5-1 and TRBJ2-2, the full variable domain reads KAGVTQTPRYLIKTRGQQVTLSCSPISGHRSVSWYQQTPGQGLQFLFEYFSETQRNKGNFPGRFSGRQFSNSRSEMNVSTLELGDSALYLCASSPTGAGNTGELFFGEGSRLTVL.

V usage is TRBV7-2 and J usage is TRBJ1-1; D not certain. The CDR3 consists of 13 residues. Per germline, CDR1 SGHTA and CDR2 FQGNSA. Deletions cut 0 bases from V and 10 bases from J, with 12 bases between. The CDR3 protein is CASSLARISVAFF. The DNA for the CDR3 is TGTGCCAGCAGCTTAGCGAGGATTTCTGTAGCTTTCTTT.

V usage is TRBV10-3 and J usage is TRBJ2-3, with 10 bases that match TRBD2. Looked up from germline, CDR1 is ENHRY and CDR2 is SYGVKD. J was trimmed by 4 bases and V by 0 bases; bases with no gene match: 7. This CDR3 has 17 amino acids. CDR3 residues: CAISESPLTSGSDTQYF. The CDR3 coding sequence is TGTGCCATCAGTGAGTCTCCCCTGACTAGCGGGTCAGATACGCAGTATTTT.

The rearrangement joins TRBV5-4 to TRBJ1-1; TRBD1 might be the D (5 bases). Germline CDR1 and CDR2: SGHNT and YYREEE (reference sequence). The CDR3 loop spans 16 amino acids. The V gene lost 0 bases and the J gene lost 0 bases, with 12 bases spanning the gap. The CDR3 nucleotides read TGTGCCAGCAGCTTGGGGCCAGGGAGCCTGAACACTGAAGCTTTCTTT. Translating it yields CASSLGPGSLNTEAFF. Combining the CDR3 with reference TRBV5-4 and TRBJ1-1 gives the whole variable domain ETGVTQSPTHLIKTRGQQVTLRCSSQSGHNTVSWYQQALGQGPQFIFQYYREEENGRGNFPPRFSGLQFPNYSSELNVNALELDDSALYLCASSLGPGSLNTEAFFGQGTRLTVV.

The J gene is TRBJ1-4, the V gene TRBV11-3; a weak D match, TRBD1 (5 bases). The germline CDR1 and CDR2 sequences are SGHNT and YENEEA. This CDR3 comprises 15 residues. V was cut by 0 bases and J by 11 bases, with 16 bases left in between. In DNA form, the CDR3 reads TGTGCCAGCAGCTTAGATCGGGACCCTAATGGGAAACTGTTTTTT. Its translation is CASSLDRDPNGKLFF.

This clone was observed once. V gene TRBV5-8 combines with J gene TRBJ2-5; possibly TRBD2 for D (6 bases). Germline V lookup: CDR1 SGHTS, CDR2 YDEGEE. V was pared by 0 bases and J by 2 bases, with 14 bases between. The CDR3 runs to 16 residues. As DNA, the CDR3 is TGTGCCAGCAGCTTGGCCATATGGGCGGGGCAAGAGACCCAGTACTTC. As protein: CASSLAIWAGQETQYF.

The CDR3 DNA is TGTGCCAGTAGTACCACAGTGGCCGGCTACACCTTC. Encoded protein: CASSTTVAGYTF. The chain employs TRBV19 and TRBJ1-2; D gene uncertain. The CDR3 runs 12 residues. Germline V gene sequence: CDR1 LNHDA, CDR2 SQIVND (reference sequence). V shed 4 bases and J shed 8 bases, with 11 bases lying between them.

The chain has TRBV5-1 and TRBJ1-6; 11 nucleotides match TRBD1. This CDR3 spans 15 amino acids. V gave up 0 bases and J gave up 7 bases; unmatched junction bases: 0. The V gene's germline CDR1 is SGHRS and CDR2 YFSETQ. In DNA form, the CDR3 reads TGCGCCAGCAGCTTGGGGGACAGGGGGAATTCACCCCTCCACTTT. Residues: CASSLGDRGNSPLHF.

The rearrangement links TRBV29-1 to TRBJ2-7, with 8 bases matching TRBD2. This CDR3 region has 16 residues. V was pared by 3 bases and J by 2 bases, with 12 bases of the junction left unmatched. Germline V gene data show CDR1 as SQVTM and CDR2 as ANQGSEA. DNA of the CDR3: TGCAGCGTTGACATCCCGGGGGGGACGACTCCCTACGAGCAGTACTTC. This gives the protein CSVDIPGGTTPYEQYF.

V usage is TRBV7-9 and J usage is TRBJ2-3; 11 bases line up with TRBD2. The germline V gene encodes CDR1 SEHNR and CDR2 FQNEAQ (reference sequence). With V trimmed by 5 bases and J by 6 bases, 10 bases remained unmatched. The CDR3 totals 16 residues. The CDR3 region is CASSHQLAGGWDTQYF. In DNA form, the CDR3 reads TGTGCCAGCAGCCATCAGCTAGCGGGAGGCTGGGATACGCAGTATTTT.

The chain couples TRBV9 to TRBJ2-1; tentatively, D is TRBD1 (5 bases). The V gene lost 0 bases and the J gene lost 8 bases, with 12 bases spanning the gap. Germline V gives CDR1 SGDLS, CDR2 YYNGEE. The CDR3 contains 14 residues. CDR3 DNA sequence: TGTGCCAGCAGCGTAGCAACCAGGGTGTATGAGCAGTTCTTC. Encoded protein: CASSVATRVYEQFF.

This chain uses TRBV5-1 with TRBJ1-3; D is possibly TRBD1 (6 bases). This CDR3 contains 14 residues. V dropped 4 bases and J dropped 4 bases, with 12 bases sitting between them. Germline assignment: CDR1 SGHRS and CDR2 YFSETQ. The CDR3 DNA follows: TGCGCCAGCAGCCCCCTACAGGGAGGAAACACCATATATTTT. It specifies CASSPLQGGNTIYF.

As regards this clone: The same CDR3 can be traced to other DNA sequences in this sample. The rearrangement joins TRBV30 to TRBJ1-2; 8 bases fit TRBD1. The CDR3 runs to 12 residues. J lost 5 bases, V lost 5 bases, and 4 bases had no gene match. Germline CDR1 is GTSNPN and CDR2 is SVGIG (reference sequence). DNA for the CDR3: TGTGCCTGGGGACAGGGAGGTTATGGCTACACCTTC. Protein: CAWGQGGYGYTF.

The chain uses TRBV3-1 (or the pseudogene TRBV3-2) and TRBJ2-5; D remains unclear. In germline, CDR1 is LGHDT, CDR2 YNNKEL (reference sequence). The CDR3 has 13 amino acids. V shed 4 bases and J shed 7 bases, with 13 bases lying between them. This CDR3 is CASSPGNNLTQYF. CDR3 bases: TGTGCCAGCAGCCCCGGTAATAACCTGACCCAGTACTTC.

The genes are TRBV7-3 and TRBJ2-1, with D perhaps matching TRBD2 (5 bases). This CDR3 has 15 residues. Per the germline V gene, CDR1 is SGHTA and CDR2 is FQGTGA. V dropped 6 bases and J dropped 2 bases, with 14 bases sitting between them. The CDR3, as DNA: TGTGCCAGCAGTCCCGCGAGGGTTCCCTACAATGAGCAGTTCTTC. It encodes CASSPARVPYNEQFF.

The J gene is TRBJ1-4, the V gene TRBV18; 7 nucleotides match TRBD1. Germline CDR1 is KGHSH and CDR2 is LQKENI. Trimming removed 4 bases from V and 9 bases from J; junction bases left unmatched: 14. The CDR3 is made up of 16 amino acids. The CDR3 bases are TGTGCCAGCTCACGGGGACAGAGGGACAGCGGACAAAAACTGTTTTTT. This gives the protein CASSRGQRDSGQKLFF. The full variable domain, rest sourced from reference TRBV18 and TRBJ1-4, is NAGVMQNPRHLVRRRGQEARLRCSPMKGHSHVYWYRQLPEEGLKFMVYLQKENIIDESGMPKERFSAEFPKEGPSILRIQQVVRGDSAAYFCASSRGQRDSGQKLFFGSGTQLSVL.

The gene calls are TRBV5-1 and TRBJ2-3, with D unclear. The length of the CDR3 is 16 residues. Germline CDR1 reads SGHRS; CDR2 reads YFSETQ. V was trimmed by 4 bases and J by 0 bases, leaving 15 bases between them. CDR3 coding DNA: TGCGCCAGCAGCCCGGCTCACGGCGGTAGCACAGATACGCAGTATTTT. Its translation: CASSPAHGGSTDTQYF. The full variable domain, its missing parts supplied by reference TRBV5-1 and TRBJ2-3, is KAGVTQTPRYLIKTRGQQVTLSCSPISGHRSVSWYQQTPGQGLQFLFEYFSETQRNKGNFPGRFSGRQFSNSRSEMNVSTLELGDSALYLCASSPAHGGSTDTQYFGPGTRLTVL.

The genes are TRBV30 and TRBJ1-6; D uncertain. This CDR3 contains 15 residues. V lost 0 bases, J lost 11 bases, and 17 bases lay in between. CDR1 GTSNPN and CDR2 SVGIG come from the germline V gene (reference sequence). This chain's CDR3 is CAWSVGGRSMAPLHF. CDR3 DNA: TGTGCCTGGAGTGTAGGAGGGCGTTCAATGGCACCCCTCCACTTT.

The V gene is TRBV27, the J gene TRBJ1-1; possibly TRBD1 for D (5 bases). Per the germline V gene, CDR1 is MNHEY and CDR2 is SMNVEV (reference sequence). The V gene lost 5 bases and the J gene lost 4 bases, with 14 bases spanning the gap. The CDR3 is 14 amino acids. Here the CDR3 reads CASSVQGLVTEAFF. The DNA for the CDR3 is TGTGCCAGCAGTGTGCAGGGTTTGGTCACTGAAGCTTTCTTT.

V gene TRBV5-1 combines with J gene TRBJ2-1, with 10 bases lining up with TRBD2. CDR1 is SGHRS, CDR2 YFSETQ, per germline. After removal of 4 bases from V and 4 bases from J, the junction contained 5 bases not matched to a gene. This CDR3 has 15 residues. The DNA of the CDR3 is TGCGCCAGCAGCCAAGTAGCGGGGGGATACAATGAGCAGTTCTTC. Its protein is CASSQVAGGYNEQFF.